A single sample is the source of the 18 T cell receptor beta chains below, sequenced in a study of PD-1 blockade in classical Hodgkin lymphoma. Data came from immunoSEQ multiplex PCR; TCRdb stores just in-frame clones and leaves some out. This table has around 30,000 clones, about 72% appearing once. Time point indicated: cycle 4 day 1 (C4D1), after 5 to 7 weeks of nivolumab. All patients experienced relapse after autologous stem cell transplantation, and brentuximab vedotin exposure was variable. The sample consisted of peripheral blood mononuclear cells (PBMCs), taken before the fourth cycle of nivolumab. The receptors were sampled from a human donor with classical Hodgkin lymphoma.

V gene TRBV19 combines with J gene TRBJ1-1; D may be TRBD1 (5 bases). Germline V CDR1 and CDR2: LNHDA, SQIVND (reference sequence). CDR3 length equals 14 residues. Trimming cost V 5 bases and J 4 bases, with 14 bases left between them. CDR3 sequence (DNA): TGTGCCAGTAGTGCGGGACTGATGGGCACTGAAGCTTTCTTT. Protein sequence: CASSAGLMGTEAFF.

The rearrangement joins TRBV6-6 to TRBJ2-7, with TRBD2 matching over 8 bases. The CDR3 is 14 residues long. Germline CDR1 reads MNHNY; CDR2 reads SVGAGI (reference sequence). Trimming removed 6 bases from V and 4 bases from J; junction bases left unmatched: 8. The CDR3 here is CASSLLAGLYEQYF. The CDR3 region has the DNA TGTGCCAGCAGCCTCCTAGCGGGTCTTTACGAGCAGTACTTC.

This clone was seen only once. V usage is TRBV6-5 and J usage is TRBJ2-2, with D possibly matching TRBD2 (6 bases). Trimming removed 0 bases from V and 1 base from J, with 6 bases in between. The CDR3 runs to 15 residues. Per germline, CDR1 MNHEY and CDR2 SVGAGI. CDR3 loop: CASSYSGRNTGELFF. CDR3 DNA: TGTGCCAGCAGTTACTCCGGGAGGAACACCGGGGAGCTGTTTTTT.

The chain combines TRBV7-2 with TRBJ2-7; D possibly uses TRBD1 or TRBD2 (5 bases each). There are 12 residues in the CDR3. V was trimmed by 5 bases and J by 12 bases, leaving 17 bases between them. Looked up from germline, CDR1 is SGHTA and CDR2 is FQGNSA. The CDR3 sequence is CASSRPGPLRYF. CDR3 nucleotides: TGTGCCAGCAGCCGTCCGGGGCCCCTCAGGTACTTC.

The gene calls are TRBV5-4 and TRBJ2-1; D gene ambiguous. V was trimmed by 0 bases and J by 4 bases, leaving 5 bases between them. Germline CDR1 reads SGHNT; CDR2 reads YYREEE (reference sequence). CDR3 length equals 13 residues. The CDR3 sequence: CASSLGLYNEQFF. In DNA form, the CDR3 reads TGTGCCAGCAGCTTGGGATTGTACAATGAGCAGTTCTTC.

The chain recombines TRBV6-6 with TRBJ1-2, with D hard to call. This CDR3 has 14 amino acids. From germline, CDR1 is MNHNY and CDR2 SVGAGI (reference sequence). V was clipped by 6 bases and J by 8 bases, with 19 bases between them. This CDR3 reads CASSQSGRRYGYTF. The CDR3 nucleotides are TGTGCCAGCAGCCAATCGGGCAGACGCTACGGCTACACCTTC.

This clone occurred once. CDR3 amino acids: CASSQDLAGVGTDTQYF. DNA of the CDR3: TGCGCCAGCAGCCAAGATCTAGCGGGGGTGGGCACAGATACGCAGTATTTT. V is TRBV4-3 and J is TRBJ2-3, with 10 nucleotides matching TRBD2. Per the germline V gene, CDR1 is LGHNA and CDR2 is YSLEER. CDR3 length: 17 amino acids. J lost 1 base, V lost 0 bases, and 4 bases had no gene match.

Here the CDR3 reads CASSVRAVNSPLHF. The CDR3 DNA reads as TGTGCCAGCAGCGTAAGGGCAGTCAATTCACCCCTCCACTTT. The chain combines TRBV9 with TRBJ1-6; D not resolved. V dropped 1 base and J dropped 7 bases, with 9 bases sitting between them. Germline V gene sequence: CDR1 SGDLS, CDR2 YYNGEE. The CDR3 is 14 amino acids.

The chain couples TRBV18 to TRBJ1-4; tentatively, D is TRBD1 (5 bases). CDR1 KGHSH and CDR2 LQKENI come from the germline V gene. Trimming removed 0 bases at V and 4 bases at J, with 6 bases between. The CDR3 extends over 14 amino acids. This chain's CDR3 is CASSPPDSNEKLFF. The CDR3 DNA is TGTGCCAGCTCACCACCCGACAGTAATGAAAAACTGTTTTTT.

This rearrangement joins TRBV9 to TRBJ2-3; a possible D gene is TRBD2 (5 bases). Germline V gene lookup returns CDR1 SGDLS and CDR2 YYNGEE. The CDR3 has 15 residues. Between the trimmed V and J ends, which lost 0 bases and 5 bases, there was a span of 13 bases. CDR3 sequence: CASSVDTRAGDTQYF. Here the CDR3 DNA reads TGTGCCAGCAGCGTAGATACGAGGGCGGGAGATACGCAGTATTTT.

The table lists this clone with a few counts. The V gene is TRBV11-2, the J gene TRBJ2-1; TRBD1 aligns across 7 bases. Germline-derived CDR1 and CDR2 are SGHAT and FQNNGV. This CDR3 comprises 14 residues. V was clipped by 2 bases and J by 4 bases; unmatched bases: 2. CDR3 region: CASSLRDSYNEQFF. The CDR3 nucleotides are TGTGCCAGCAGCTTAAGGGACAGTTACAATGAGCAGTTCTTC.

The V gene is TRBV6-9, the J gene TRBJ2-7; TRBD1 aligns across 8 bases. Germline CDR1 MNHGY, CDR2 SVAAGI. The CDR3 consists of 14 residues. V shed 6 bases, J shed 7 bases, and the junction held 11 bases outside the gene matches. The CDR3 here is CASRAGQGPLEQYF. CDR3 nucleotide sequence: TGTGCCAGCAGGGCCGGACAGGGCCCCCTAGAGCAGTACTTC.

This clone was recorded a few times. This sequence joins TRBV7-9 and TRBJ2-1; D is ambiguous. This CDR3 has 12 amino acids. V dropped 2 bases and J dropped 7 bases, with 6 bases sitting between them. CDR1 SEHNR and CDR2 FQNEAQ come from the germline V gene (reference sequence). The CDR3, as DNA: TGTGCCAGCAGCTTATCTGCAAATGAGCAGTTCTTC. It specifies CASSLSANEQFF.

The chain recombines TRBV19 with TRBJ1-1; D is undetermined. This CDR3 has 15 amino acids. The germline V gene encodes CDR1 LNHDA and CDR2 SQIVND (reference sequence). V dropped 6 bases and J dropped 1 base, with 15 bases sitting between them. The CDR3 is CASSALSGKNTEAFF. For the CDR3, the DNA is TGTGCCAGTAGCGCCCTAAGTGGGAAGAACACTGAAGCTTTCTTT.

The chain combines TRBV6-5 with TRBJ2-7; TRBD1 matches at 10 bases. The ends lost 7 bases at V and 0 bases at J; junction bases unmatched: 6. The CDR3 is 15 amino acids. Germline V gene data show CDR1 as MNHEY and CDR2 as SVGAGI. This CDR3 reads CASTPTGGSSYEQYF. The CDR3 DNA follows: TGTGCCAGCACCCCGACAGGGGGCAGCTCCTACGAGCAGTACTTC.

The CDR3 is CAASRVLPSGANVLTF. DNA for the CDR3: TGTGCCGCGTCCAGGGTCCTTCCCTCTGGGGCCAACGTCCTGACTTTC. The chain employs TRBV27 and TRBJ2-6; D might be TRBD1 (5 bases). This CDR3 has 16 amino acids. Trimming stripped 11 bases from V and 0 bases from J, with 17 bases between. Germline CDR1 is MNHEY and CDR2 is SMNVEV (reference sequence). Supplemented by reference TRBV27 and TRBJ2-6, the full variable domain reads EAQVTQNPRYLITVTGKKLTVTCSQNMNHEYMSWYRQDPGLGLRQIYYSMNVEVTDKGDVPEGYKVSRKEKRNFPLILESPSPNQTSLYFCAASRVLPSGANVLTFGAGSRLTVL.

This clone was picked up a small number of times. CDR3 sequence (DNA): TGTGCCACCAGCAGAGAGGAAAACGAGCAGTACTTC. Amino acids: CATSREENEQYF. The rearrangement uses TRBV15 and TRBJ2-7; D is ambiguous. Germline lookup yields CDR1 LNHNV and CDR2 YYDKDF (reference sequence). This CDR3 has 12 residues. Trimming pared 0 bases from V and 5 bases from J, leaving 5 bases between.

V usage is TRBV19 and J usage is TRBJ1-2, with 9 bases fitting TRBD1. In germline, CDR1 is LNHDA, CDR2 SQIVND (reference sequence). This CDR3 contains 14 residues. Trimming cost V 5 bases and J 4 bases; bases outside gene matches: 5. CDR3 region: CASSGTGGSYGYTF. The CDR3, as DNA: TGTGCCAGTAGTGGTACAGGGGGCAGCTATGGCTACACCTTC.